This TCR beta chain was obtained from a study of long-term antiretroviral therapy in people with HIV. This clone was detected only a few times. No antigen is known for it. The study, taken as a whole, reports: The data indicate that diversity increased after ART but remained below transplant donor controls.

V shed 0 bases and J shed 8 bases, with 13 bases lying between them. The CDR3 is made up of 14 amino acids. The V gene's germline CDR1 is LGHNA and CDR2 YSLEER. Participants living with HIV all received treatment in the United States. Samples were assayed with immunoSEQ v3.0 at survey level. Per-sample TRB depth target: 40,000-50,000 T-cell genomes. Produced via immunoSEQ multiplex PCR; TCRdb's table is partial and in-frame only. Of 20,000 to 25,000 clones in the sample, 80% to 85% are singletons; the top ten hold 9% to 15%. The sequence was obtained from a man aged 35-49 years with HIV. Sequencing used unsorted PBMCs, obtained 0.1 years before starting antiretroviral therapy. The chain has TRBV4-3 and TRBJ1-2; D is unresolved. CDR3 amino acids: CASSQETVLGGYTF. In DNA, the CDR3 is TGCGCCAGCAGCCAAGAAACAGTGCTTGGGGGCTACACCTTC.